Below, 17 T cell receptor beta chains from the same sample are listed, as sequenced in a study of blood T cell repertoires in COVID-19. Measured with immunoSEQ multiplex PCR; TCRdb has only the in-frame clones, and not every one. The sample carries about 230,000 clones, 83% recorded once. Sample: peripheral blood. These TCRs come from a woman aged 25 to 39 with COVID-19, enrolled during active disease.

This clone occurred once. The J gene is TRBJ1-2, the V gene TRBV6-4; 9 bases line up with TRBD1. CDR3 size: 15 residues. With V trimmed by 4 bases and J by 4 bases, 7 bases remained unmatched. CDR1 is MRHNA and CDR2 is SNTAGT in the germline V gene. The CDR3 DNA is TGTGCCAGCAGTGTAGGGACAGGGAGCGCCTATGGCTACACCTTC. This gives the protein CASSVGTGSAYGYTF.

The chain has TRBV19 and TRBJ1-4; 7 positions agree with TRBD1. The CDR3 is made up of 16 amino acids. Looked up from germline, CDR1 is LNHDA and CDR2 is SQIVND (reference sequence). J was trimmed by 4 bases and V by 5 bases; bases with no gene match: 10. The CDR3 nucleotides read TGTGCCAGTAGTTTTGGACAGGCAACATATAATGAAAAACTGTTTTTT. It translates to CASSFGQATYNEKLFF.

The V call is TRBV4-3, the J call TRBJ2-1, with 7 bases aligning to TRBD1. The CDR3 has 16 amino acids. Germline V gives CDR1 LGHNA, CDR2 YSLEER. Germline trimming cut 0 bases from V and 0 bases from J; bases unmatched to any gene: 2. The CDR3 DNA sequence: TGCGCCAGCAGCCAAGAAGGGACAGTCTCCTACAATGAGCAGTTCTTC. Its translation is CASSQEGTVSYNEQFF.

CDR3 sequence: CASSGQSGGNSPLHF. CDR3 coding DNA: TGTGCCAGCAGTGGACAGTCAGGGGGAAATTCACCCCTCCACTTT. V usage is TRBV2 and J usage is TRBJ1-6, with TRBD1 matching 7 bases. Germline CDR1 SNHLY, CDR2 FYNNEI. The CDR3 is 15 amino acids. Trimming at V came to 4 bases and at J to 7 bases, leaving 7 bases not matched to a gene.

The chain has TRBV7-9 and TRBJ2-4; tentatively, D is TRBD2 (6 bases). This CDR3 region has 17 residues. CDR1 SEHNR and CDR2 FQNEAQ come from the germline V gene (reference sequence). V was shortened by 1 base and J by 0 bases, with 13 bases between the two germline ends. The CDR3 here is CASSLVRGGLAKNIQYF. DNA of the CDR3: TGTGCCAGCAGCTTAGTACGGGGAGGTCTAGCCAAAAACATTCAGTACTTC.

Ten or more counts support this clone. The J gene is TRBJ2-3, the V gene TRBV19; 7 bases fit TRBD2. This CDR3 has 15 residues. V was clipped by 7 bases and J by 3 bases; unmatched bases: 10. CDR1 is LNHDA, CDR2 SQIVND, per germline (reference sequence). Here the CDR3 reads CASTTGGTGTDTQYF. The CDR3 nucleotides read TGTGCCAGTACAACCGGGGGGACGGGGACAGATACGCAGTATTTT.

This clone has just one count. CDR3 sequence reads: CASSSETDTQYF. The CDR3, as DNA: TGTGCCAGCAGCTCGGAGACAGATACGCAGTATTTT. The chain carries TRBV5-5 and TRBJ2-3; no definite D call. CDR1 is SGHKS and CDR2 is YYEKEE in the germline V gene (reference sequence). This CDR3 is 12 amino acids long. Trimming took 3 bases from V and 3 from J, leaving 5 bases between them.

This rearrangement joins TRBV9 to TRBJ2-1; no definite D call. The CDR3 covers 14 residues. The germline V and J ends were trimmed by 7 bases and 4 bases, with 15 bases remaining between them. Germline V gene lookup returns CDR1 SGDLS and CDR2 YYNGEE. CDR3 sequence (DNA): TGTGCCAGCGCGGCAATGTCAGATTACAATGAGCAGTTCTTC. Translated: CASAAMSDYNEQFF.

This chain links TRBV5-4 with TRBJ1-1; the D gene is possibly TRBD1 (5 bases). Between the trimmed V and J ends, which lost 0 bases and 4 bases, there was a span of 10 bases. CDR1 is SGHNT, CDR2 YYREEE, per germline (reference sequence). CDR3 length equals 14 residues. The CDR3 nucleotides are TGTGCCAGCAGCTTGGAGGGGTCTCGCACTGAAGCTTTCTTT. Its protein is CASSLEGSRTEAFF.

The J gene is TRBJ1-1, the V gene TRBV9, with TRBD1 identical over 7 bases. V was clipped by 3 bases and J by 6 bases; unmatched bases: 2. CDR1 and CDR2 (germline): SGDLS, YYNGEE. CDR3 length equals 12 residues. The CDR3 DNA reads TGTGCCAGCAGCGAGGGGGCTGCTGAAGCTTTCTTT. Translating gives CASSEGAAEAFF.

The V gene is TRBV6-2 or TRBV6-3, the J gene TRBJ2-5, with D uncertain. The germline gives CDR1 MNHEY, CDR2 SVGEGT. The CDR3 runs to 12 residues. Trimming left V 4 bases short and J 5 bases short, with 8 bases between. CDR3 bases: TGTGCCAGCAGTTTAGCAGACGAGACCCAGTACTTC. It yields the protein CASSLADETQYF.

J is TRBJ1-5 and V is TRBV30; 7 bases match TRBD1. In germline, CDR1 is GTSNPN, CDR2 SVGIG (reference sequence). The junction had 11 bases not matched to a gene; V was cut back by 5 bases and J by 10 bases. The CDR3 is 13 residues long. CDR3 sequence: CAWGDSPRLPQHF. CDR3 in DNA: TGTGCCTGGGGGGACAGCCCACGATTACCCCAGCATTTT.

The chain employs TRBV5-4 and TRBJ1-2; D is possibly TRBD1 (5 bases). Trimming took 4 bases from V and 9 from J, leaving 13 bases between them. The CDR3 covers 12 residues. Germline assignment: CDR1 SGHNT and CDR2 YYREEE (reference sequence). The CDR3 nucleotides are TGTGCCAGCAGCGATAAGGGGATACGCTACACCTTC. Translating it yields CASSDKGIRYTF.

Here the CDR3 DNA reads TGTGCCAGCAGCTTAAATCCAGGGGGAGGCAATGAGCAGTTCTTC. It translates to CASSLNPGGGNEQFF. The chain carries TRBV7-3 and TRBJ2-1, with D possibly being TRBD1 (7 bases). CDR3 length: 15 residues. V lost 1 base to trimming and J lost 6 bases, with 13 bases between them. Per the germline V gene, CDR1 is SGHTA and CDR2 is FQGTGA.

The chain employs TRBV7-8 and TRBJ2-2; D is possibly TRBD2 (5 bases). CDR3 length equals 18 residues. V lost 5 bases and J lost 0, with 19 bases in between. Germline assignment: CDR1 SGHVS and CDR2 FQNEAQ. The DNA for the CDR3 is TGTGCCAGCAGCCCGCCTCGGGAACCCGGAACGAACACCGGGGAGCTGTTTTTT. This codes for CASSPPREPGTNTGELFF.

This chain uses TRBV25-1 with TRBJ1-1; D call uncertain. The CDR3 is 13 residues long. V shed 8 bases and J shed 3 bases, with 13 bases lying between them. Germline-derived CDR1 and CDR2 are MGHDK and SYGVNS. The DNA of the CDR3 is TGTGCCAGCGCGACCGAGCGTTACACTGAAGCTTTCTTT. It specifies CASATERYTEAFF.

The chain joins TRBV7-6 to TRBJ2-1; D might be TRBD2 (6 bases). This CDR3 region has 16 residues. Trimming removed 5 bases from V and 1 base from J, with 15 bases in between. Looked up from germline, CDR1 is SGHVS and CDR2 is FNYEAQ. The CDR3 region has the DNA TGTGCCAGCAGCCCGATAAGGGCGGGATCCTACAATGAGCAGTTCTTC. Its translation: CASSPIRAGSYNEQFF.